Listed below are T cell receptor beta chains from one sample, sequenced in a study of T cell responses to AZD1222 COVID-19 vaccine. Using immunoSEQ multiplex PCR, the repertoire was profiled, and TCRdb retains in-frame clones only, with some absent. The table lists about 140,000 clones, approximately 92% of them singletons, with 2.5% to 4% in the top ten. The specimen comprised peripheral blood, sampled on day 0 of AZD1222 vaccination. Receptors originate from an adult in good health. The CDR3 runs from the conserved cysteine through the conserved F or W. Fields, in order: CDR3 protein, J gene, CDR3 length, V gene.

CDR3: CASSDRLGGTGLTEAFF; J: TRBJ1-1; length: 17; V: TRBV25-1
CDR3: CASRRGTSGSGSTGELFF; J: TRBJ2-2; length: 18; V: TRBV6-6
CDR3: CASSELRGAGNQPQHF; J: TRBJ1-5; length: 16; V: TRBV6-1
CDR3: CASSNQGGETYEQYF; J: TRBJ2-7; length: 15; V: TRBV7-6
CDR3: CASSPLGQGAHGYTF; J: TRBJ1-2; length: 15; V: TRBV5-6
CDR3: CASSLASGLQFF; J: TRBJ2-1; length: 12; V: TRBV11-2
CDR3: CASSSSGTDYEQYF; J: TRBJ2-7; length: 14; V: TRBV27
CDR3: CASSQGPLSLPGLVYGYTF; J: TRBJ1-2; length: 19; V: TRBV4-3
CDR3: CASSYSRTASSYEQYF; J: TRBJ2-7; length: 16; V: TRBV6-5
CDR3: CASSPRDRGLEVGSPLHF; J: TRBJ1-6; length: 18; V: TRBV9
CDR3: CASSLGVQGAMGDGYTF; J: TRBJ1-2; length: 17; V: TRBV7-3
CDR3: CASSSGQGNYEQYF; J: TRBJ2-7; length: 14; V: TRBV5-1
CDR3: CASSLQASGYEQYF; J: TRBJ2-7; length: 14; V: TRBV5-5
CDR3: CASSSLRGDEQYF; J: TRBJ2-7; length: 13; V: TRBV12-3/TRBV12-4
CDR3: CASSGDRDQPQHF; J: TRBJ1-5; length: 13; V: TRBV5-8
CDR3: CASSLGGDGNQPQHF; J: TRBJ1-5; length: 15; V: TRBV28
CDR3: CASSLIGTDTQYF; J: TRBJ2-3; length: 13; V: TRBV27
CDR3: CASSANRDSPYNEQFF; J: TRBJ2-1; length: 16; V: TRBV10-1
CDR3: CSVAQGGKMNTEAFF; J: TRBJ1-1; length: 15; V: TRBV29-1
CDR3: CASSTLGLAAETQYF; J: TRBJ2-5; length: 15; V: TRBV27
CDR3: CASSIVDTEAFF; J: TRBJ1-1; length: 12; V: TRBV19
CDR3: CASSLQADNEQFF; J: TRBJ2-1; length: 13; V: TRBV12-3/TRBV12-4
CDR3: CASTPLAGGADTQYF; J: TRBJ2-3; length: 15; V: TRBV13
CDR3: CASSVASGRLGQETQYF; J: TRBJ2-5; length: 17; V: TRBV9
CDR3: CASSLGGVETQYF; J: TRBJ2-5; length: 13; V: TRBV5-4
CDR3: CASLSGRQGLGEQYF; J: TRBJ2-7; length: 15; V: TRBV28
CDR3: CASSQESGTSGRYNEQFF; J: TRBJ2-1; length: 18; V: TRBV4-2
CDR3: CASSLGFSGRELNEQFF; J: TRBJ2-1; length: 17; V: TRBV13
CDR3: CASNPGTGHEKLFF; J: TRBJ1-4; length: 14; V: TRBV7-9
CDR3: CASSLFSRAESDGYTF; J: TRBJ1-2; length: 16; V: TRBV3-1/TRBV3-2
CDR3: CASQGTVEYQETQYF; J: TRBJ2-5; length: 15; V: TRBV11-2
CDR3: CASSQGPMPAYNEQFF; J: TRBJ2-1; length: 16; V: TRBV3-1/TRBV3-2
CDR3: CAISEGGTLYEQYF; J: TRBJ2-7; length: 14; V: TRBV10-3
CDR3: CASSWDGTNYGYTF; J: TRBJ1-2; length: 14; V: TRBV5-4
CDR3: CASSLRPDYSYEQYF; J: TRBJ2-7; length: 15; V: TRBV18
CDR3: CASRAGTGVTGANVLTF; J: TRBJ2-6; length: 17; V: TRBV19
CDR3: CSVGTGRRGYEQYF; J: TRBJ2-7; length: 14; V: TRBV29-1
CDR3: CASSMGQATNEKLFF; J: TRBJ1-4; length: 15; V: TRBV19
CDR3: CASSQSGTGRADTQYF; J: TRBJ2-3; length: 16; V: TRBV18
CDR3: CASSLERGAYYGYTF; J: TRBJ1-2; length: 15; V: TRBV11-2
CDR3: CASSPYSSGGCDEQFF; J: TRBJ2-1; length: 16; V: TRBV28
CDR3: CASSANRVGGPLHF; J: TRBJ1-6; length: 14; V: TRBV9
CDR3: CASSSRPDGIQPQHF; J: TRBJ1-5; length: 15; V: TRBV6-2/TRBV6-3
CDR3: CASSRTGTAGNTIYF; J: TRBJ1-3; length: 15; V: TRBV5-1
CDR3: CATSALRETQYF; J: TRBJ2-5; length: 12; V: TRBV15